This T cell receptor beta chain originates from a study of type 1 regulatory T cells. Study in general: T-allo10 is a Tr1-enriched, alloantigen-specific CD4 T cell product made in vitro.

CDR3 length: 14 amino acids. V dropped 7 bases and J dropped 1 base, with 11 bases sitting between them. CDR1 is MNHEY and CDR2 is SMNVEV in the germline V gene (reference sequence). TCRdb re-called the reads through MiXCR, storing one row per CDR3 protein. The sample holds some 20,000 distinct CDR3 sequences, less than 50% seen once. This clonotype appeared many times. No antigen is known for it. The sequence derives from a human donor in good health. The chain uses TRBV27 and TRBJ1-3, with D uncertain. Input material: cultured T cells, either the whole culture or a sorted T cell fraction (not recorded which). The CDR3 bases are TGTGCCAGCACCTCCTTGACGTCTGGAAACACCATATATTTT. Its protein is CASTSLTSGNTIYF.